Below are 17 T cell receptor beta chains sequenced from a single sample in a study of OX40 agonist ivuxolimab in advanced cancers. Clones were sequenced by immunoSEQ multiplex PCR, and TCRdb holds only the in-frame ones, with some missing. Of 45,000 to 65,000 clones detected, around 77% appear once; the ten largest clones hold roughly 6.5%. The sequencing here drew on CD4+ or CD8+ T cells sorted from blood, taken in a trial of the OX40 agonist ivuxolimab. The receptors here all came from an adult with an advanced solid tumor such as melanoma, head and neck, liver or kidney cancer.

The J gene is TRBJ1-2, the V gene TRBV2, with 9 bases aligning to TRBD1. V lost 9 bases to trimming and J lost 2 bases; unmatched junction nucleotides: 10. This CDR3 is built from 15 residues. From germline, CDR1 is SNHLY and CDR2 FYNNEI. The CDR3: CARWIVGQGNYGYTF. The DNA of the CDR3 is TGTGCCAGATGGATTGTGGGACAGGGCAACTATGGCTACACCTTC.

This clone was picked up a small number of times. The V and J genes are TRBV27 and TRBJ2-1; 9 bases agree with TRBD2. This CDR3 spans 15 amino acids. Germline lookup yields CDR1 MNHEY and CDR2 SMNVEV (reference sequence). The ends lost 3 bases at V and 10 bases at J; junction bases unmatched: 10. CDR3 region: CASSFGAGGPREQFF. CDR3 in DNA: TGTGCCAGCAGTTTCGGTGCGGGAGGGCCGCGGGAGCAGTTCTTC.

The chain carries TRBV2 and TRBJ2-7; D is possibly TRBD1 or TRBD2 (5 bases each). CDR1 is SNHLY, CDR2 FYNNEI, per germline. V was cut by 7 bases and J by 6 bases, with 7 bases left in between. The CDR3 is made up of 10 amino acids. DNA for the CDR3: TGTGCCAGCATGGGGGTCGAGCAGTACTTC. It translates to CASMGVEQYF.

V is TRBV7-6 and J is TRBJ1-1; TRBD1 is a possible D gene (5 bases). Germline CDR1 and CDR2: SGHVS and FNYEAQ. This CDR3 has 13 residues. V shed 5 bases and J shed 1 base, with 8 bases lying between them. CDR3 protein: CASSRGPNTEAFF. The CDR3 DNA reads as TGTGCCAGCAGCCGGGGCCCGAACACTGAAGCTTTCTTT.

The CDR3 reads CASSPRGGREAFF. The CDR3 bases are TGTGCCAGCAGCCCTCGGGGGGGGCGTGAAGCTTTCTTT. The V and J genes are TRBV7-2 and TRBJ1-1; D possibly corresponds to TRBD1 (6 bases). The CDR3 runs to 13 residues. From germline, CDR1 is SGHTA and CDR2 FQGNSA. The V gene lost 5 bases and the J gene lost 7 bases, with 14 bases spanning the gap.

The chain employs TRBV7-2 and TRBJ2-1; 13 bases map to TRBD2. This CDR3 spans 15 amino acids. The J segment lost 7 bases and the V segment lost 6 bases, leaving 6 bases of the junction unmatched. In germline, CDR1 is SGHTA, CDR2 FQGNSA. This CDR3 is CASRGRTSGSNEQFF. CDR3 coding DNA: TGTGCCAGCAGGGGTAGGACTAGCGGGAGTAATGAGCAGTTCTTC.

This clone was found once. The chain has TRBV6-5 and TRBJ2-1; 10 bases fit TRBD1. Germline loops: CDR1 MNHEY, CDR2 SVGAGI. The CDR3 is 15 residues long. The J segment lost 6 bases and the V segment lost 6 bases, leaving 8 bases of the junction unmatched. CDR3 coding DNA: TGTGCCAGCAGAACCGACAGGGGGCAAGTCAATGAGCAGTTCTTC. It encodes CASRTDRGQVNEQFF.

The genes are TRBV6-5 and TRBJ1-4; D is uncertain. V lost 5 bases and J lost 0, with 10 bases in between. The CDR3 is 15 residues long. Germline CDR1 reads MNHEY; CDR2 reads SVGAGI. The chain's CDR3 is CASSPSNPTNEKLFF. The CDR3 nucleotides are TGTGCCAGCAGTCCCTCCAACCCAACTAATGAAAAACTGTTTTTT.

The chain employs TRBV2 and TRBJ1-1; D is possibly TRBD1 (6 bases). Germline CDR1 reads SNHLY; CDR2 reads FYNNEI. This CDR3 contains 15 residues. V dropped 7 bases and J dropped 1 base, with 16 bases sitting between them. CDR3 loop: CASTSDQGPNTEAFF. As DNA, the CDR3 is TGTGCCAGCACCTCGGATCAGGGGCCGAACACTGAAGCTTTCTTT.

The J gene is TRBJ2-7, the V gene TRBV7-2, with D possibly matching TRBD2 (6 bases). The V gene's germline CDR1 is SGHTA and CDR2 FQGNSA. Trimming removed 5 bases from V and 4 bases from J, with 18 bases in between. There are 15 residues in the CDR3. CDR3 DNA: TGTGCCAGCAGCCTAATAGGCGGGGTAAAGTACGAGCAGTACTTC. As protein: CASSLIGGVKYEQYF. Based on the CDR3 plus reference TRBV7-2 and TRBJ2-7, the full variable domain is GAGVSQSPSNKVTEKGKDVELRCDPISGHTALYWYRQSLGQGLEFLIYFQGNSAPDKSGLPSDRFSAERTGGSVSTLTIQRTQQEDSAVYLCASSLIGGVKYEQYFGPGTRLTVT.

The chain employs TRBV6-6 and TRBJ2-1; 10 nucleotides agree with TRBD2. Germline V CDR1 and CDR2: MNHNY, SVGAGI (reference sequence). The CDR3 totals 16 residues. V lost 4 bases and J lost 7; bases outside the gene matches: 10. This chain's CDR3 is CASSSLSGGARNEQFF. The DNA of the CDR3 is TGTGCCAGCAGTTCTCTGAGCGGGGGGGCCCGGAATGAGCAGTTCTTC.

This chain joins TRBV5-4 and TRBJ2-7; 10 nucleotides line up with TRBD1. Germline CDR1 SGHNT, CDR2 YYREEE (reference sequence). J was trimmed by 7 bases and V by 1 base; bases with no gene match: 5. The CDR3 is made up of 14 amino acids. DNA of the CDR3: TGTGCCAGCAGCTTGAGCGGGACAGGGGAGGAGCAGTACTTC. Its translation: CASSLSGTGEEQYF.

This clone showed up just a few times. The genes are TRBV5-8 and TRBJ2-7, with 8 nucleotides matching TRBD1. This CDR3 is 14 amino acids long. J was trimmed by 1 base and V by 1 base; bases with no gene match: 1. Germline lookup yields CDR1 SGHTS and CDR2 YDEGEE. CDR3 region: CASSLQGASYEQYF. The CDR3 DNA sequence: TGTGCCAGCAGCTTGCAGGGGGCGTCCTACGAGCAGTACTTC. Full variable domain (remainder filled in from reference TRBV5-8 and TRBJ2-7): EAGVTQSPTHLIKTRGQQATLRCSPISGHTSVYWYQQALGLGLQFLLWYDEGEERNRGNFPPRFSGRQFPNYSSELNVNALELEDSALYLCASSLQGASYEQYFGPGTRLTVT.

The chain employs TRBV7-9 and TRBJ2-7; TRBD1 might be the D (5 bases). The V gene's germline CDR1 is SEHNR and CDR2 FQNEAQ (reference sequence). This CDR3 region has 19 residues. Trimming took 0 bases from V and 5 from J, leaving 26 bases between them. The CDR3 sequence: CASSLASGARAYATNEQYF. In nucleotides, the CDR3 is TGTGCCAGCAGCTTAGCATCTGGGGCCAGGGCCTACGCTACGAACGAGCAGTACTTC.

The chain combines TRBV10-3 with TRBJ2-5, with D hard to call. Germline V gene lookup returns CDR1 ENHRY and CDR2 SYGVKD. This CDR3 comprises 12 residues. Deletions cut 8 bases from V and 4 bases from J, with 11 bases between. CDR3 nucleotide sequence: TGTGCCATCTCCACTTGGGGAGAGACCCAGTACTTC. This gives the protein CAISTWGETQYF.

The genes are TRBV28 and TRBJ2-7, with no clear D. Germline CDR1 reads MDHEN; CDR2 reads SYDVKM. Trimming took 6 bases from V and 2 from J, leaving 14 bases between them. This CDR3 is built from 14 residues. DNA for the CDR3: TGTGCCAGCAGGGGGTGGTCTGCGGCCTACGAGCAGTACTTC. Amino acid sequence: CASRGWSAAYEQYF.

CDR3 sequence reads: CAISEKQGAPYEQYF. The CDR3 coding sequence is TGTGCCATCAGTGAGAAACAGGGGGCCCCCTACGAGCAGTACTTC. This chain joins TRBV10-3 and TRBJ2-7, with 9 bases matching TRBD1. CDR3 length: 15 amino acids. CDR1 and CDR2 (germline): ENHRY, SYGVKD. The V segment lost 2 bases and the J segment 2 bases; nucleotides outside the gene matches: 4.